This T cell receptor beta chain is from a study of cytomegalovirus exposure and HLA in healthy donors. Study as a whole: A later analysis reported the 90 to 150 validation repertoires used the same platform as the 500 to 800 first-cohort repertoires. Study-wide findings and caveats: Rare sequences made up most TCRs, while some public TCRs were found in many donors. The study labeled 164 TCR beta chains cytomegalovirus-associated. Specific recognition of CMV antigens was confirmed in vitro for a few chains (all CMV-associated).

The length of the CDR3 is 12 residues. Trimming removed 6 bases from V and 3 bases from J, with 6 bases in between. The germline V gene has CDR1 MDHEN and CDR2 SYDVKM. About this clone itself: Its antigen is undetermined.

Libraries were prepared by immunoSEQ multiplex PCR; TCRdb keeps only in-frame clonotypes and omits some of them. The sample lists some 250,000 clones, 90% occurring once. The TCR originated in a woman between 18 and 29 years old in good health and CMV-seronegative. V gene TRBV28 combines with J gene TRBJ1-5; D remains ambiguous. Sequenced: PBMCs. CDR3 in DNA: TGTGCCAGCAGCCGTAACAATCAGCCCCAGCATTTT. Translation gives CASSRNNQPQHF.